The 15 T cell receptor beta chains in this list originate from one sample, sequenced in a study of control samples from healthy donors and cancer patients. Generated by immunoSEQ multiplex PCR, the TCRdb table keeps only in-frame clones and is missing some. Of some 130,000 clones listed, roughly 89% were seen once; the top ten hold 5.5% to 7%. Sequenced input: blood. The receptors stem from a man younger than 35 in good health.

This clone was counted once. The chain uses TRBV19 and TRBJ2-5, with 10 bases that match TRBD1. Trimming took 10 bases from V and 5 from J; bases not matched to a gene: 22. CDR3 length: 18 residues. Germline V gene sequence: CDR1 LNHDA, CDR2 SQIVND (reference sequence). CDR3 bases: TGTGCCACCGGCGGGGGGACAGGGGTGTTCAGCCTGGGGGAGACCCAGTACTTC. Translation: CATGGGTGVFSLGETQYF.

The chain joins TRBV11-2 to TRBJ2-4, with D uncertain. The CDR3 covers 14 residues. V was shortened by 2 bases and J by 7 bases, with 12 bases between the two germline ends. The germline V gene has CDR1 SGHAT and CDR2 FQNNGV. CDR3 loop: CASSLSYGPNIQYF. The CDR3 nucleotides read TGTGCCAGCAGCTTATCTTATGGACCTAACATTCAGTACTTC.

The genes are TRBV19 and TRBJ1-5; 7 bases agree with TRBD1. J gave up 8 bases and V 3 bases, and 7 bases lay outside the gene matches. Germline CDR1 is LNHDA and CDR2 is SQIVND (reference sequence). The CDR3 loop spans 14 amino acids. In DNA, the CDR3 is TGTGCCAGTAGTATCCCGACAGGGCGGGAGCCCCAGCATTTT. Translated, it gives CASSIPTGREPQHF.

This clone occurred once. V and J are TRBV5-4 and TRBJ1-2, with unresolved D. CDR1 and CDR2 from the germline V gene are SGHNT and YYREEE (reference sequence). CDR3 size: 15 residues. Trimming removed 4 bases at V and 5 bases at J, with 18 bases between. The CDR3 nucleotides read TGTGCCAGCAGCCTGACTTGGCAGAATCATTATGGCTACACCTTC. Its translation is CASSLTWQNHYGYTF. Full variable domain (outside the CDR3, taken from reference TRBV5-4 and TRBJ1-2): ETGVTQSPTHLIKTRGQQVTLRCSSQSGHNTVSWYQQALGQGPQFIFQYYREEENGRGNFPPRFSGLQFPNYSSELNVNALELDDSALYLCASSLTWQNHYGYTFGSGTRLTVV.

The rearrangement links TRBV7-6 to TRBJ1-5; weak D call: TRBD1 (5 bases). The CDR3 is 18 residues long. Trimming stripped 5 bases from V and 1 base from J, with 21 bases between. The germline CDR1 and CDR2 sequences are SGHVS and FNYEAQ. The CDR3 nucleotides are TGTGCCAGCAGCCCATTCGGTGAGGGGTTCTCGAGCAATCAGCCCCAGCATTTT. Its protein is CASSPFGEGFSSNQPQHF. Complete variable domain (other parts from reference TRBV7-6 and TRBJ1-5): GAGVSQSPRYKVTKRGQDVALRCDPISGHVSLYWYRQALGQGPEFLTYFNYEAQQDKSGLPNDRFSAERPEGSISTLTIQRTEQRDSAMYRCASSPFGEGFSSNQPQHFGDGTRLSIL.

The chain employs TRBV19 and TRBJ1-1, with 9 bases lining up with TRBD1. This CDR3 contains 14 residues. Trimming removed 7 bases from V and 4 bases from J; junction bases left unmatched: 7. Germline CDR1 LNHDA, CDR2 SQIVND (reference sequence). CDR3 protein: CASIVGDRATEAFF. CDR3 coding DNA: TGTGCCAGTATTGTGGGGGACAGGGCCACTGAAGCTTTCTTT.

V is TRBV5-6 and J is TRBJ2-7, with unresolved D. CDR1 and CDR2 from the germline V gene are SGHDT and YYEEEE. The CDR3 contains 9 residues. With 6 bases removed from V and 9 bases from J, the gap between germline ends came to 7 bases. CDR3 sequence (DNA): TGTGCCAGCACCCCGGGGCAGTACTTC. It specifies CASTPGQYF. Variable domain in full (rest from reference TRBV5-6 and TRBJ2-7): DAGVTQSPTHLIKTRGQQVTLRCSPKSGHDTVSWYQQALGQGPQFIFQYYEEEERQRGNFPDRFSGHQFPNYSSELNVNALLLGDSALYLCASTPGQYFGPGTRLTVT.

The V call is TRBV6-5, the J call TRBJ1-5; TRBD1 is a possible D gene (5 bases). Germline assignment: CDR1 MNHEY and CDR2 SVGAGI. The CDR3 covers 14 residues. V was cut by 6 bases and J by 6 bases, with 15 bases left in between. Written as DNA, the CDR3 is TGTGCCAGCAGGGGGGAAGGAGGAGGTCAGCCCCAGCATTTT. Its protein is CASRGEGGGQPQHF.

The V gene is TRBV4-1, the J gene TRBJ1-2; TRBD1 matches at 7 bases. The CDR3 length is 18 residues. The germline CDR1 and CDR2 sequences are MGHRA and YSYEKL. Trimming cost V 2 bases and J 0 bases; bases outside gene matches: 12. CDR3 sequence (DNA): TGCGCCAGCAGCCAACTCTCGAAACCGGGACAGACTAACTATGGCTACACCTTC. The encoded protein is CASSQLSKPGQTNYGYTF.

The rearrangement uses TRBV6-2 or TRBV6-3 and TRBJ1-1; D uncertain. Germline CDR1 is MNHEY and CDR2 is SVGEGT. Trimming pared 6 bases from V and 5 bases from J, leaving 7 bases between. The length of the CDR3 is 11 residues. The CDR3 loop reads CASSRGTEAFF. In nucleotides, the CDR3 is TGTGCCAGCAGCCGTGGTACTGAAGCTTTCTTT.

The chain recombines TRBV12-3 or TRBV12-4 with TRBJ1-3, with D maybe TRBD1 (5 bases). The ends were cut back, 8 bases at V and 14 bases at J, with 22 bases in the middle. The CDR3 runs 13 residues. In DNA, the CDR3 is TGTGCCAGCTCCACGGTTGACGAGGCAGGGCTATATTTT. This codes for CASSTVDEAGLYF.

This chain links TRBV6-5 with TRBJ1-6; D remains ambiguous. CDR1 is MNHEY and CDR2 is SVGAGI in the germline V gene. With 6 bases removed from V and 7 bases from J, the gap between germline ends came to 4 bases. CDR3 size: 11 residues. Here the CDR3 reads CASSSNSPLHF. Written as DNA, the CDR3 is TGTGCCAGCAGCTCGAATTCACCCCTCCACTTT.

CDR3 sequence: CASSQGQGWQPQHF. The CDR3 nucleotides read TGTGCCAGCAGTCAGGGACAGGGATGGCAGCCCCAGCATTTT. This chain joins TRBV27 and TRBJ1-5; the match to TRBD1 covers 9 bases. This CDR3 is built from 14 residues. CDR1 MNHEY and CDR2 SMNVEV come from the germline V gene (reference sequence). With V trimmed by 5 bases and J by 7 bases, 6 bases remained unmatched.

This chain uses TRBV29-1 with TRBJ1-1, with a weak D call TRBD1 (5 bases). Germline CDR1 is SQVTM and CDR2 is ANQGSEA. V lost 8 bases to trimming and J lost 3 bases, with 16 bases between them. The CDR3 loop spans 13 amino acids. CDR3 protein: CSLRDGRDTEAFF. Here the CDR3 DNA reads TGCAGCCTACGGGACGGAAGGGACACTGAAGCTTTCTTT.

The chain combines TRBV12-5 with TRBJ2-5, with D hard to call. Germline V gene sequence: CDR1 LGHNT, CDR2 FRNRAP. This CDR3 spans 13 amino acids. V was cut by 5 bases and J by 1 base, with 8 bases left in between. Here the CDR3 reads CASGLLPQETQYF. In nucleotides, the CDR3 is TGTGCTAGTGGTCTCTTGCCCCAAGAGACCCAGTACTTC.